The following is a TCR beta chain sequence with its context. No antigen is known for it. Nothing much larger sits one base from this clone, and base qualities are not available. The immunoSEQ Assay, a bias-controlled multiplex PCR, was used to amplify TCRbeta CDR3 regions from genomic DNA. The paper's processing steps were these. Nucleated cell counts per sample were estimated from amplification of reference gene primers within the assay. To quantify the absolute abundance of each unique TCRbeta CDR3 rearrangement, sequence reads were collapsed and filtered. For each sample, productive Simpson clonality was calculated by taking the square root of Simpson's diversity index across productive rearrangements. Entries here come from immuneACCESS through TCRdb and include only in-frame sequences with V and J called. Some clones fail to appear in such tables; in the studies checked, an unresolved V gene covers under half of the shortfall, and the cause of the remainder is unknown. V, J and clone size derive from that table, while D and trimming were established from the DNA sequence. The sample records some 83,000 clones, almost 85% of which are singletons. The ten largest clones take up 8.5% to 14% of the sample.

The collaborating institutions used their own protocols to collect whole blood in K2EDTA tubes. Collaborator samples were shipped for TCRbeta analysis as frozen whole blood, isolated PBMCs, or DNA extracted from either sample type. This entry belongs to a study of blood T cell repertoires in COVID-19 (dated by TCRdb to 2019 to 2021). Describing the broader study: Samples from collaborators originated in the United States, Italy and Spain and spanned both the acute and convalescent phases of COVID-19. The material from the prospective study consisted of cDNA or gDNA derived from T cells, B-cell-depleted T cells, or PBMCs. Subjects who had been exposed to COVID-19, were actively infected with it, or had recovered from it provided the deeply sampled blood TCRbeta repertoires that made up the dataset. The repertoires were released in a freely available public database intended as a resource for research on the immune response to SARS-CoV-2. The samples were drawn from the first 160 participants of the ongoing ImmuneRACE study and from 1,254 subjects provided by 6 global collaborators. The sample metadata nearly always contained a de-identified subject ID, COVID-19 status, age in years and sex. Where available, HLA class I and class II types were taken from metadata supplied by the sample provider and were not determined by assay-based typing.

Overall study outcomes, separate from this receptor: How much clinical and demographic metadata was included differed by source and by participant, and the metadata was provided uncurated.

The TCR sequence derives from a man aged 50-59 years with acute or convalescent COVID-19. Sequences were obtained from peripheral blood.

Here is the DNA: TGCGCCAGCAGTGAGTTGGCAGGCAGATCCTCCTACGAGCAGTACTTC. Translated, this gives CASSELAGRSSYEQYF. The chain employs TRBV10-2 and TRBJ2-7; no D gene is confidently identified. The CDR3 sequence holds 16 residues, the cysteine and phenylalanine included. The entry retains the CDR3 DNA only, 48 bases that are in frame from base 1. As encoded in the germline V gene, CDR1 is WSHSY while CDR2 is SAAADI. Trimming takes 1 base from V and 0 bases from J, and the germline ends sit 13 bases apart.